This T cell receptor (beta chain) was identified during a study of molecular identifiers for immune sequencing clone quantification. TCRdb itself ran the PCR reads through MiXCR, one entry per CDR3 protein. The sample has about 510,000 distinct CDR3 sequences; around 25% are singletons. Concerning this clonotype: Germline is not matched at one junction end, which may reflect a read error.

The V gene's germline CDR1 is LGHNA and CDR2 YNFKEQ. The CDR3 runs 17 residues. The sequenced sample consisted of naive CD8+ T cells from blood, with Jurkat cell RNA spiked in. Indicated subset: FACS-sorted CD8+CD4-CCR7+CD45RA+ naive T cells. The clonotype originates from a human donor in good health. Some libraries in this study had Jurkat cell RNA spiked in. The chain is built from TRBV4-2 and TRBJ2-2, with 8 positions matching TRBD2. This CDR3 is CASSLGARLASTGALFF. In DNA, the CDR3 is TGTGCCAGCAGCCTAGGGGCCAGACTAGCGAGCACCGGGGCGCTGTTTTTT.